This TCR beta chain was sequenced in a study of blood T cells in healthy people across ages. Study-wide results and limits: Possibly confounding the expanded clonotype changes was the fact that donor CMV status was unknown.

Combining a sample-barcoded 5' primer with a J-beta primer mix, a second PCR ran for roughly 6 to 11 cycles. TCRdb redid the calling of the 5' RACE reads with MiXCR, one entry per CDR3 protein. The profile shows some 880,000 distinct CDR3 sequences, under 40% of them singletons. Notes on this clonotype: Its antigen remains unidentified.

The CDR3 contains 15 residues. The V and J ends lost 4 bases and 4 bases respectively, with 14 bases between them. The germline V gene has CDR1 SEHNR and CDR2 FQNEAQ (reference sequence). The J gene is TRBJ1-5, the V gene TRBV7-9; the D is unclear. This sequence originates from a man between 18 and 29 years old in good health. The specimen sequenced was blood. CDR3 DNA: TGTGCCAGCAGCTCCGACTCGGATCGGAATCAGCCCCAGCATTTT. Translation: CASSSDSDRNQPQHF.